This T cell receptor (beta chain) is drawn from a study of PD-1 blockade in classical Hodgkin lymphoma. Generated by immunoSEQ multiplex PCR, the TCRdb table keeps only in-frame clones and is missing some. Of approximately 98,000 clones in the sample, 80% to 90% are singletons; the top ten hold approximately 20%. Every patient experienced relapse after autologous stem cell transplantation, and brentuximab vedotin exposure varied. Germline V CDR1 and CDR2: GTSNPN, SVGIG (reference sequence). This CDR3 spans 13 amino acids. V gave up 2 bases and J gave up 2 bases, with 7 bases separating them. The starting material was peripheral blood mononuclear cells (PBMCs), obtained before the second cycle of nivolumab. The receptor was isolated from a human donor with classical Hodgkin lymphoma. This chain uses TRBV30 with TRBJ2-1; D uncertain. The CDR3 loop is CAWSSAAYNEQFF. The CDR3 DNA reads as TGTGCCTGGAGTTCTGCAGCCTACAATGAGCAGTTCTTC.